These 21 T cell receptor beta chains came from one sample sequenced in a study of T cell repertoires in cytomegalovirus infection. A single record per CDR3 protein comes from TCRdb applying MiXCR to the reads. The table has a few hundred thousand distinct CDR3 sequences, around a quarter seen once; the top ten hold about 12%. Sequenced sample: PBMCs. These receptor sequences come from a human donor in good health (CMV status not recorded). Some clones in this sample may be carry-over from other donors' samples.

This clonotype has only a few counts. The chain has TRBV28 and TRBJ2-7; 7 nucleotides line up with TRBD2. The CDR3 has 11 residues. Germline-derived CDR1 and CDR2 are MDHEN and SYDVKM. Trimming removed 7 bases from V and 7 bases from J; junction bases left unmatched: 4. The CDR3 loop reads CASKASGEQYF. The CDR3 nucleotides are TGTGCCAGCAAGGCTAGCGGAGAGCAGTACTTC.

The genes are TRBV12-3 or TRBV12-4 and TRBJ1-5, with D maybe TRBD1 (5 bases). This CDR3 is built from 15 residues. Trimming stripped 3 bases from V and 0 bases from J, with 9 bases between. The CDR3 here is CASSFYGGSNQPQHF. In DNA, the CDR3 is TGTGCCAGCAGTTTCTACGGGGGTAGCAATCAGCCCCAGCATTTT.

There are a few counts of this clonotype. DNA for the CDR3: TGTGCCAGCAGTTTAGGACAGGGGGCATCGGCCCTACGAAACACCATATATTTT. It codes for CASSLGQGASALRNTIYF. The V call is TRBV12-3 or TRBV12-4, the J call TRBJ1-3; the match to TRBD1 covers 10 bases. Losses at the gene ends were 1 base for V and 5 bases for J; bases not matched to a gene: 11. The CDR3 has 18 residues.

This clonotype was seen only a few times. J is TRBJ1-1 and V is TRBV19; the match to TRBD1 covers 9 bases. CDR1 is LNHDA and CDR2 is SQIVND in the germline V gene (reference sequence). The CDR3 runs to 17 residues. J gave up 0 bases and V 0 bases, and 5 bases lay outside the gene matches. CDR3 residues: CASSIDSGTGLNTEAFF. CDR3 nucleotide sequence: TGTGCCAGTAGTATAGACTCCGGGACAGGGTTGAACACTGAAGCTTTCTTT.

The CDR3 loop is CASSYRQGEGFMNTEAFF. The DNA of the CDR3 is TGTGCCAGCAGTTACCGGCAGGGGGAAGGATTCATGAACACTGAAGCTTTCTTT. The gene calls are TRBV6-2 or TRBV6-3 and TRBJ1-1, with 7 bases lining up with TRBD1. Trimming at V came to 2 bases and at J to 0 bases, leaving 12 bases not matched to a gene. Germline assignment: CDR1 MNHEY and CDR2 SVGEGT. The CDR3 sequence is 18 residues long.

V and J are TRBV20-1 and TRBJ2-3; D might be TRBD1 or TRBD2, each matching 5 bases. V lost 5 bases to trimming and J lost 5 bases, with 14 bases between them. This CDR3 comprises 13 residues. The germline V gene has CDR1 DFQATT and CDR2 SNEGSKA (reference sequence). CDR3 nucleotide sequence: TGCAGTGCTGGCCTCGACAGCGGAGATACGCAGTATTTT. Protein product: CSAGLDSGDTQYF.

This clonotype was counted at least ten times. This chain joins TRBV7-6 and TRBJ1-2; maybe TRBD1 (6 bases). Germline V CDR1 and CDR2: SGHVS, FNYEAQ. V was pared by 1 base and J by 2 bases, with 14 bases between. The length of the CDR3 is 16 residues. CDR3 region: CASSLDSGGQNYGYTF. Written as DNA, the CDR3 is TGTGCCAGCAGCTTAGATTCGGGGGGGCAGAACTATGGCTACACCTTC.

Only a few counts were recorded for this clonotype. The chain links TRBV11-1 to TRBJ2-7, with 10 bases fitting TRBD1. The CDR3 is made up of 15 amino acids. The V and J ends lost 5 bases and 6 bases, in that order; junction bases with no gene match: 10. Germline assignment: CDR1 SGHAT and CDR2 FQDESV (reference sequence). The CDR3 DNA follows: TGTGCCAGCAGCAGAGGGGACAGGGGAGGTTCCGAGCAGTACTTC. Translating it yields CASSRGDRGGSEQYF.

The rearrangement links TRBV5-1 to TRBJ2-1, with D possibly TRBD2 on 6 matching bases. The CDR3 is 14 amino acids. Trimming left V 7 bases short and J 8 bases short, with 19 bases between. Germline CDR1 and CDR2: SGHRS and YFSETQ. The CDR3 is CASGLRTIADEQFF. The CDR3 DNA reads TGCGCCAGCGGACTTAGGACAATAGCGGATGAGCAGTTCTTC.

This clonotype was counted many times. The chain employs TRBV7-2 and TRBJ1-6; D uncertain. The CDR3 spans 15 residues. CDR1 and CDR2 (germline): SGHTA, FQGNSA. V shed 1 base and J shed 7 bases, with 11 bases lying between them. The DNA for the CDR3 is TGTGCCAGCAGCTTAGAAGGACGGGCCAATTCACCCCTCCACTTT. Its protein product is CASSLEGRANSPLHF.

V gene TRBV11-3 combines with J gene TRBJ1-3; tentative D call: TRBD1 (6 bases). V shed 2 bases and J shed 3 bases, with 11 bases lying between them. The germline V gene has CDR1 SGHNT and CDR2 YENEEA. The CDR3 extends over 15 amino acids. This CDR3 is CASSLNTDSGNTIYF. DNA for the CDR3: TGTGCCAGCAGCTTAAATACGGACAGTGGAAACACCATATATTTT.

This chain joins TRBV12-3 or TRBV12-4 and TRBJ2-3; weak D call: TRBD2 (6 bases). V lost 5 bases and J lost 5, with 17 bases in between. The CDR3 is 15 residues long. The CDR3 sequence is CASSQGPPRGDTQYF. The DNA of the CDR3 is TGTGCCAGCAGTCAAGGACCACCGCGGGGAGATACGCAGTATTTT.

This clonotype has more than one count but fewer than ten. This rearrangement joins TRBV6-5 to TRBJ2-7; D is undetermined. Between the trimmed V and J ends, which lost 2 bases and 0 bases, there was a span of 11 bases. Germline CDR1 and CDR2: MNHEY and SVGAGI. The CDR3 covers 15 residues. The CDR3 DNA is TGTGCCAGCAGTTACGCGCAATATTTCTCCTACGAGCAGTACGTC. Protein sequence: CASSYAQYFSYEQYV.

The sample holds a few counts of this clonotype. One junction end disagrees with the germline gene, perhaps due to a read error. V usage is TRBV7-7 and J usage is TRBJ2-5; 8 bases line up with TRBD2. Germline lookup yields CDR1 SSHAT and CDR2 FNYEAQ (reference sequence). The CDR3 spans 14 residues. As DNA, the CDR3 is TGTGCTAGCAGCCCGGGACTAGGATATGAGACCCAGTACTTC. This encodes CASSPGLGYETQYF.

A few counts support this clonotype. The CDR3 sequence: CASSQRANYGYTF. CDR3 DNA: TGTGCCAGCAGCCAGAGGGCTAACTATGGCTACACCTTC. The chain uses TRBV28 and TRBJ1-2; D remains unclear. Trimming pared 6 bases from V and 0 bases from J, leaving 8 bases between. This CDR3 region has 13 residues. Germline V gives CDR1 MDHEN, CDR2 SYDVKM.

The CDR3 DNA sequence: TGTGCCAGCAGTCCTGCTCAAGGGGGCCGGACAGATACGCAGTATTTT. Its protein product is CASSPAQGGRTDTQYF. V and J are TRBV12-3 or TRBV12-4 and TRBJ2-3, with 7 nucleotides matching TRBD1. Trimming at V came to 5 bases and at J to 3 bases, leaving 11 bases not matched to a gene. This CDR3 has 16 amino acids.

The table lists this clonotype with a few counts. Here the CDR3 DNA reads TGTGCCAGCAGCTCCGGTCCGGACTACGAGCAGTACGTC. Protein product: CASSSGPDYEQYV. This chain joins TRBV5-4 and TRBJ2-7; D gene unclear. Trimming took 3 bases from V and 3 from J, leaving 10 bases between them. There are 13 residues in the CDR3. In germline, CDR1 is SGHNT, CDR2 YYREEE (reference sequence).

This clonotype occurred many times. The CDR3 reads CASSLSRLNTEAFF. The CDR3 coding sequence is TGTGCCAGCAGCTTATCCCGATTGAACACTGAAGCTTTCTTT. The V call is TRBV7-8, the J call TRBJ1-1; D ambiguous. The CDR3 loop spans 14 amino acids. Germline V gene sequence: CDR1 SGHVS, CDR2 FQNEAQ. V lost 2 bases and J 0 bases, leaving 7 bases between the germline ends. The complete variable domain, with remaining parts taken from reference TRBV7-8 and TRBJ1-1, reads GAGVSQSPRYKVAKRGQDVALRCDPISGHVSLFWYQQALGQGPEFLTYFQNEAQLDKSGLPSDRFFAERPEGSVSTLKIQRTQQEDSAVYLCASSLSRLNTEAFFGQGTRLTVV.

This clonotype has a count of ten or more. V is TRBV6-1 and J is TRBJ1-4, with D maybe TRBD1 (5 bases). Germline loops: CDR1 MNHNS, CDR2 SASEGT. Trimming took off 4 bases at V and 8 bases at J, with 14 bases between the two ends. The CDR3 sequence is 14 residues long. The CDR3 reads CASSARDPKEKLFF. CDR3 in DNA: TGTGCCAGCAGTGCCCGGGACCCAAAGGAAAAACTGTTTTTT.

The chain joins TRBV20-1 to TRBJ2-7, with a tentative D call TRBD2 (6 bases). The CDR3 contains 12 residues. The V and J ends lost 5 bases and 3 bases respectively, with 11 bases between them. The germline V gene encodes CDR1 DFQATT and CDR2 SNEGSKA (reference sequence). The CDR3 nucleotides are TGCAGTGCTCCGGGAGTCCTCTACGAGCAGTACTTC. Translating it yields CSAPGVLYEQYF.

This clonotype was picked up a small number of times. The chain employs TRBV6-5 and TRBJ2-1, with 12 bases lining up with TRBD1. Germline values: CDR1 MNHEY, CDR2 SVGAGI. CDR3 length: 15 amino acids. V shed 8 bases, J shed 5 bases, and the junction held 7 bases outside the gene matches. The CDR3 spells CASGYRDRGHNEQFF. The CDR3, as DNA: TGTGCCAGCGGGTACCGGGACAGGGGGCACAATGAGCAGTTCTTC.